This entry concerns a single T cell receptor beta chain. Trimming removed 7 bases from V and 0 bases from J; junction bases left unmatched: 7. The CDR3 is made up of 15 amino acids. CDR1 is MNHEY and CDR2 is SVGAGI in the germline V gene. This entry is derived from a study of long-term antiretroviral therapy in people with HIV. Researchers ran immunoSEQ v3.0 at survey level. Generated by immunoSEQ multiplex PCR, the TCRdb table keeps only in-frame clones and is missing some. The table lists about 35,000 clones, approximately 94% of them singletons. The samples, holding 1-10 million cryopreserved PBMC, were thawed before DNA extraction was carried out.

V gene TRBV6-5 combines with J gene TRBJ1-1, with 8 positions matching TRBD1. Source: unsorted PBMCs, taken 4.1 years after starting antiretroviral therapy. This TCR came from a woman aged 45-60 years with HIV. For the CDR3, the DNA is TGTGCCAGCACTCCTACAGGGGGGATGAACACTGAAGCTTTCTTT. Its protein is CASTPTGGMNTEAFF.